Given below is one T cell receptor (beta chain) in context. Antigen: not known. TCRdb re-called the 5' RACE reads through MiXCR, storing one row per CDR3 protein. The sample carries 5,000 or so distinct CDR3 sequences, around three quarters recorded once. Study-wide findings and caveats: Whole repertoires were not studied in the larger cohort, only one V-J beta rearrangement. Tumor memory CD4+ T cell TCR gene usage was found to cluster with blood and lymph node memory CD4+ cells and with lymph node naive CD4+ cells.

CD25-based Treg depletion was applied to purified naive CD4+ T cells. The CDR3 has 12 residues. V was cut by 5 bases and J by 7 bases, with 12 bases left in between. Germline CDR1 reads MDHEN; CDR2 reads SYDVKM. The clonotype was recovered from a female donor with breast cancer. What was sequenced was naive CD4+ T cells sorted from blood. The sample's subset: naive CD4+ T cells, CD4+CD45RA+CD25-. The chain couples TRBV28 to TRBJ2-7; D is uncertain. CDR3 sequence reads: CASSPSWGEQYF. The CDR3 DNA reads TGTGCCAGCAGTCCATCATGGGGTGAGCAGTACTTC.